Listed below are T cell receptor beta chains from one sample, sequenced in a study of radiation and T cells in renal cell carcinoma. Data came from immunoSEQ multiplex PCR; TCRdb stores just in-frame clones and leaves some out. This table holds some 130,000 clones, 70% to 90% found once. The sequences come from blood, collected from a patient whose treatment included radiotherapy and nephrectomy. The receptors derive from a woman in her fifties or sixties with renal cell carcinoma. Each CDR3 is given with its conserved first and last residue. Each record gives: J gene, D gene, V gene, clone size, CDR3 protein, CDR3 DNA. A D gene is named only where the DNA matches it firmly. The size of a clone is reported for some rows only, either as once, few or many, or as a class for expanded clones.

J: TRBJ2-2; D: .; V: TRBV19; size: .; CDR3: CATTREGYPHGELFF; DNA: TGTGCCACCACCCGCGAGGGGTACCCCCACGGGGAGCTGTTTTTT
J: TRBJ2-2; D: TRBD2; V: TRBV5-4; size: few; CDR3: CASRLSGSNTGELFF; DNA: TGTGCCAGCAGACTTAGCGGGAGTAACACCGGGGAGCTGTTTTTT
J: TRBJ2-3; D: TRBD1; V: TRBV7-9; size: .; CDR3: CASSSFEDRGGPDTQYF; DNA: TGTGCCAGCAGCTCGTTCGAGGACAGGGGAGGGCCAGATACGCAGTATTTT
J: TRBJ1-6; D: .; V: TRBV6-5; size: .; CDR3: CASSAGTHNSPLHF; DNA: TGTGCCAGCAGCGCCGGGACCCATAATTCACCCCTCCACTTT
J: TRBJ2-2; D: .; V: TRBV7-6; size: .; CDR3: CASSPGRGRGGELFF; DNA: TGTGCCAGCAGCCCCGGTAGGGGTCGAGGCGGGGAGCTGTTTTTT
J: TRBJ2-1; D: TRBD2; V: TRBV4-1; size: .; CDR3: CASSQGALAGHPRVDNEQFF; DNA: TGCGCCAGCAGCCAAGGTGCACTAGCGGGGCACCCCAGAGTGGACAATGAGCAGTTCTTC
J: TRBJ2-7; D: .; V: TRBV6-1; size: .; CDR3: CASNSPGRGTYEQYF; DNA: TGTGCCAGCAATAGCCCGGGACGGGGGACCTACGAGCAGTACTTC
J: TRBJ2-4; D: TRBD2; V: TRBV29-1; size: once; CDR3: CSGGGSGKNIQYF; DNA: TGCAGCGGGGGGGGTTCGGGCAAAAACATTCAGTACTTC
J: TRBJ2-1; D: .; V: TRBV2; size: .; CDR3: CASSPPQAGYNEQFF; DNA: TGTGCCAGCAGTCCCCCGCAGGCCGGCTACAATGAGCAGTTCTTC
J: TRBJ2-7; D: .; V: TRBV28; size: .; CDR3: CASEDGRSNYEQYF; DNA: TGTGCCAGCGAAGACGGCAGGAGTAACTACGAGCAGTACTTC
J: TRBJ2-7; D: .; V: TRBV15; size: once; CDR3: CVTSRELQYEQYF; DNA: TGTGTCACCAGCAGAGAACTCCAGTACGAGCAGTACTTC
J: TRBJ1-6; D: .; V: TRBV4-1; size: .; CDR3: CASSQEPGNNSPLHF; DNA: TGCGCCAGCAGCCAAGAGCCGGGGAATAATTCACCCCTCCACTTT
J: TRBJ1-2; D: .; V: TRBV7-2; size: .; CDR3: CASRDSYGYTF; DNA: TGTGCCAGCAGGGACAGCTATGGCTACACCTTC
J: TRBJ1-1; D: .; V: TRBV28; size: few; CDR3: CASKDLLMNTEAFF; DNA: TGTGCCAGCAAGGACCTCCTGATGAACACTGAAGCTTTCTTT
J: TRBJ1-2; D: .; V: TRBV7-9; size: .; CDR3: CASTYRVNYGYTF; DNA: TGTGCCAGTACGTACAGGGTTAACTATGGCTACACCTTC
J: TRBJ1-2; D: TRBD1; V: TRBV6-1; size: .; CDR3: CASKMTGPNYGYTF; DNA: TGTGCCAGCAAAATGACAGGGCCTAACTATGGCTACACCTTC
J: TRBJ2-1; D: TRBD2; V: TRBV5-6; size: .; CDR3: CASSSTQPTSGRTYNEQFF; DNA: TGTGCCAGCAGCTCGACCCAGCCTACTAGCGGGAGGACCTACAATGAGCAGTTCTTC
J: TRBJ2-2; D: TRBD2; V: TRBV2; size: .; CDR3: CARSLAGANTGELFF; DNA: TGTGCCCGATCTCTGGCGGGGGCGAACACCGGGGAGCTGTTTTTT
J: TRBJ2-6; D: TRBD1; V: TRBV7-2; size: .; CDR3: CASSTGGDLISGANVLTF; DNA: TGTGCCAGCAGCACAGGGGGCGACCTTATCTCTGGGGCCAACGTCCTGACTTTC
J: TRBJ1-1; D: .; V: TRBV5-1; size: .; CDR3: CASSYDRNTEAFF; DNA: TGCGCCAGCAGCTACGACAGGAACACTGAAGCTTTCTTT
J: TRBJ1-2; D: .; V: TRBV29-1; size: .; CDR3: CSVGGGFYGYTF; DNA: TGCAGCGTTGGTGGAGGATTTTATGGCTACACCTTC
J: TRBJ2-2; D: .; V: TRBV6-5; size: .; CDR3: CASSSTANTGELFF; DNA: TGTGCCAGCAGTTCCACCGCGAACACCGGGGAGCTGTTTTTT
J: TRBJ2-5; D: .; V: TRBV15; size: .; CDR3: CATTYGGPGETQYF; DNA: TGTGCCACCACCTACGGGGGGCCAGGGGAGACCCAGTACTTC
J: TRBJ1-1; D: .; V: TRBV29-1; size: few; CDR3: CSVLPSGTEAFF; DNA: TGCAGCGTGCTCCCCTCGGGCACTGAAGCTTTCTTT
J: TRBJ1-5; D: TRBD1; V: TRBV6-1; size: .; CDR3: CASSVGTGWESNQPQHF; DNA: TGTGCCAGCAGTGTAGGGACAGGGTGGGAGAGCAATCAGCCCCAGCATTTT
J: TRBJ2-1; D: .; V: TRBV19; size: .; CDR3: CASSRSPRTDYNEQFF; DNA: TGTGCCAGTAGCCGATCCCCCAGGACCGACTACAATGAGCAGTTCTTC
J: TRBJ1-1; D: .; V: TRBV6-1; size: once; CDR3: CASSETRGGGTEAFF; DNA: TGTGCCAGCAGTGAGACAAGGGGTGGGGGCACTGAAGCTTTCTTT
J: TRBJ2-7; D: TRBD1; V: TRBV5-1; size: .; CDR3: CASSPGTGSYEQYF; DNA: TGCGCCAGCAGCCCTGGGACAGGATCCTACGAGCAGTACTTC
J: TRBJ1-1; D: TRBD1; V: TRBV28; size: .; CDR3: CASSLRTGRNTEAFF; DNA: TGTGCCAGCAGCCTACGGACAGGGCGGAACACTGAAGCTTTCTTT
J: TRBJ2-5; D: .; V: TRBV4-1; size: .; CDR3: CASSHGVLGETQYF; DNA: TGCGCCAGCAGTCATGGCGTTTTGGGGGAGACCCAGTACTTC
J: TRBJ2-5; D: .; V: TRBV5-6; size: .; CDR3: CASSLRNQGSPPRAQYF; DNA: TGTGCCAGCAGCCTGAGAAACCAGGGGTCCCCCCCCAGGGCCCAGTACTTC
J: TRBJ2-1; D: .; V: TRBV6-4; size: .; CDR3: CASSGGLDYNEQFF; DNA: TGTGCCAGCAGTGGGGGCCTGGACTACAATGAGCAGTTCTTC
J: TRBJ2-7; D: .; V: TRBV14; size: .; CDR3: CASSQGRSYEQYF; DNA: TGTGCCAGCAGCCAGGGCAGATCCTACGAGCAGTACTTC
J: TRBJ2-5; D: .; V: TRBV19; size: once; CDR3: CASSIWGIGETQYF; DNA: TGTGCCAGTAGTATCTGGGGGATTGGGGAGACCCAGTACTTC
J: TRBJ1-1; D: TRBD1; V: TRBV4-1; size: few; CDR3: CASRQGQGSTEAFF; DNA: TGCGCCAGCAGGCAAGGACAGGGGAGCACTGAAGCTTTCTTT
J: TRBJ1-4; D: .; V: TRBV15; size: .; CDR3: CATARGTNEKLFF; DNA: TGTGCCACCGCGAGAGGAACTAATGAAAAACTGTTTTTT
J: TRBJ2-7; D: TRBD2; V: TRBV13; size: .; CDR3: CASSAPPLAGVSYEQYF; DNA: TGTGCCAGCAGCGCCCCCCCTTTAGCGGGAGTGTCGTACGAGCAGTACTTC
J: TRBJ2-3; D: TRBD2; V: TRBV29-1; size: once; CDR3: CLGTSGPTDTQYF; DNA: TGCCTAGGAACTAGCGGTCCCACAGATACGCAGTATTTT
J: TRBJ2-7; D: TRBD1; V: TRBV5-1; size: .; CDR3: CASSLEQGDEQYF; DNA: TGCGCCAGCAGCTTGGAACAGGGGGACGAGCAGTACTTC